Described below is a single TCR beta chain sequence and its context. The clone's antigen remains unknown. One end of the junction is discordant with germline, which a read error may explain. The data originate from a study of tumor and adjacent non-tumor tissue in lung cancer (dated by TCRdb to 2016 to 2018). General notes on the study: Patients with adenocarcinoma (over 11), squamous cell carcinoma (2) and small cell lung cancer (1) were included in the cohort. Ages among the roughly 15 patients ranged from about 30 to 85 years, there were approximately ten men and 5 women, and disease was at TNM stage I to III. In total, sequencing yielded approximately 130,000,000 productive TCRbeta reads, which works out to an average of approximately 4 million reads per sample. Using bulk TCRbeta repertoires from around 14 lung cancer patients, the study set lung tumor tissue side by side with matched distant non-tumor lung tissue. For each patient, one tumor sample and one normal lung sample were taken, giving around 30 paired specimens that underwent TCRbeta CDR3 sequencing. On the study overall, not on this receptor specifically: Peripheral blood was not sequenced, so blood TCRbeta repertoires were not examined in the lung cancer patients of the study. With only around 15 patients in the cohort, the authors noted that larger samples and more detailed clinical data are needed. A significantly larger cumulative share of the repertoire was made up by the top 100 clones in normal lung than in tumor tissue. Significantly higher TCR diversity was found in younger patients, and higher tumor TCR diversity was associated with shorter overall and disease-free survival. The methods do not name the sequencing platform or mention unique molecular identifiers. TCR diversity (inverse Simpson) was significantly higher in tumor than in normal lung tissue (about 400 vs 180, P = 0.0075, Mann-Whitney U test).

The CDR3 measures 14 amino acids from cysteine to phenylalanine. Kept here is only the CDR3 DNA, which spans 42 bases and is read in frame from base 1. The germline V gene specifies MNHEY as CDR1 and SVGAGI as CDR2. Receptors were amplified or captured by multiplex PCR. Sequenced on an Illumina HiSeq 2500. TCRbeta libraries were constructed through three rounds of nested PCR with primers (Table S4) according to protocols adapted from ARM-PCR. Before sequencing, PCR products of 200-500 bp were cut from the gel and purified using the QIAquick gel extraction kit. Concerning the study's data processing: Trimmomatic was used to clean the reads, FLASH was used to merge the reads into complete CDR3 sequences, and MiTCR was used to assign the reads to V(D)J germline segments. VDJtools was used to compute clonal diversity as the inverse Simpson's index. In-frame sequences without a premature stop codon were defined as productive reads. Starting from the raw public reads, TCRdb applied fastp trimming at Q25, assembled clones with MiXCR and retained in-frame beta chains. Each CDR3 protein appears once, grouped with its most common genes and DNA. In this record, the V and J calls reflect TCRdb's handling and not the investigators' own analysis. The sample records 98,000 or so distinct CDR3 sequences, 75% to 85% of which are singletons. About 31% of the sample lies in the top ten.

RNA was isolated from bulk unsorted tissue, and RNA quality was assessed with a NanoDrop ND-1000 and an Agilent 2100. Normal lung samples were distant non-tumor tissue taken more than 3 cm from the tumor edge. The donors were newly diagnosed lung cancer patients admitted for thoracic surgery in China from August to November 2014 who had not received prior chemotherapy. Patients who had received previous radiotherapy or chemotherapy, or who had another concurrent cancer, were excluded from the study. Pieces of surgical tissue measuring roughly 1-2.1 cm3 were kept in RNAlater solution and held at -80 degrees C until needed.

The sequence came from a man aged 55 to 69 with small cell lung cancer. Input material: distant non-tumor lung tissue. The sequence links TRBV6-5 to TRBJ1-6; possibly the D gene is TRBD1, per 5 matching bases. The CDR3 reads CASSYGAHNSPLHF. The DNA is TGTGCTAGCAGTTACGGGGCTCATAATTCACCTCTCCACTTT.